This TCR beta chain derives from a study of blood T cell repertoires in COVID-19. Overall study context: Acute and convalescent COVID-19 specimens originated in the United States, Italy and Spain. T cells, B-cell-depleted T cells, or PBMCs supplied cDNA or gDNA.

Original handling: Amplified reference gene primers provided the basis for estimating nucleated cell counts. Libraries were prepared by immunoSEQ multiplex PCR; TCRdb keeps only in-frame clonotypes and omits some of them. V and J calls and clone size follow that table, whereas D and trimming were derived from the DNA. Of about 200,000 clones listed, over 70% are singletons. V was shortened by 2 bases and J by 1 base, with 10 bases between the two germline ends. Germline CDR1 and CDR2: MNHEY and SMNVEV (reference sequence). The CDR3 is made up of 15 amino acids. This receptor was identified in a woman aged 50 to 60 with acute or convalescent COVID-19. The sample comprised peripheral blood. The genes are TRBV27 and TRBJ2-3, with D perhaps TRBD1 (6 bases). The CDR3 loop reads CASSLQGPGTDTQYF. CDR3 nucleotides: TGTGCCAGCAGTTTACAGGGGCCGGGCACAGATACGCAGTATTTT.